This TCR beta chain was captured in a study of blood T cell repertoires in COVID-19. Study summary: The United States, Italy and Spain provided the acute and convalescent COVID-19 samples. Sources were T cells, B-cell-depleted T cells, or PBMCs; the material itself was cDNA or gDNA.

The protocol was immunoSEQ multiplex PCR, while the TCRdb copy is restricted to in-frame clones and leaves out a portion. The sample yields 25,000 to 35,000 clones, 70% to 90% seen once. The CDR3 is 14 amino acids. The germline gives CDR1 SNHLY, CDR2 FYNNEI. V was pared by 8 bases and J by 4 bases, with 9 bases of the junction left unmatched. The source is a human donor in a cohort sampled during active COVID-19. The chain couples TRBV2 to TRBJ2-5, with 8 positions matching TRBD2. Sequencing input: peripheral blood. Here the CDR3 DNA reads TGTGCCAGCCGTTCACGGCTAGCGGGAGAGACCCAGTACTTC. This encodes CASRSRLAGETQYF.